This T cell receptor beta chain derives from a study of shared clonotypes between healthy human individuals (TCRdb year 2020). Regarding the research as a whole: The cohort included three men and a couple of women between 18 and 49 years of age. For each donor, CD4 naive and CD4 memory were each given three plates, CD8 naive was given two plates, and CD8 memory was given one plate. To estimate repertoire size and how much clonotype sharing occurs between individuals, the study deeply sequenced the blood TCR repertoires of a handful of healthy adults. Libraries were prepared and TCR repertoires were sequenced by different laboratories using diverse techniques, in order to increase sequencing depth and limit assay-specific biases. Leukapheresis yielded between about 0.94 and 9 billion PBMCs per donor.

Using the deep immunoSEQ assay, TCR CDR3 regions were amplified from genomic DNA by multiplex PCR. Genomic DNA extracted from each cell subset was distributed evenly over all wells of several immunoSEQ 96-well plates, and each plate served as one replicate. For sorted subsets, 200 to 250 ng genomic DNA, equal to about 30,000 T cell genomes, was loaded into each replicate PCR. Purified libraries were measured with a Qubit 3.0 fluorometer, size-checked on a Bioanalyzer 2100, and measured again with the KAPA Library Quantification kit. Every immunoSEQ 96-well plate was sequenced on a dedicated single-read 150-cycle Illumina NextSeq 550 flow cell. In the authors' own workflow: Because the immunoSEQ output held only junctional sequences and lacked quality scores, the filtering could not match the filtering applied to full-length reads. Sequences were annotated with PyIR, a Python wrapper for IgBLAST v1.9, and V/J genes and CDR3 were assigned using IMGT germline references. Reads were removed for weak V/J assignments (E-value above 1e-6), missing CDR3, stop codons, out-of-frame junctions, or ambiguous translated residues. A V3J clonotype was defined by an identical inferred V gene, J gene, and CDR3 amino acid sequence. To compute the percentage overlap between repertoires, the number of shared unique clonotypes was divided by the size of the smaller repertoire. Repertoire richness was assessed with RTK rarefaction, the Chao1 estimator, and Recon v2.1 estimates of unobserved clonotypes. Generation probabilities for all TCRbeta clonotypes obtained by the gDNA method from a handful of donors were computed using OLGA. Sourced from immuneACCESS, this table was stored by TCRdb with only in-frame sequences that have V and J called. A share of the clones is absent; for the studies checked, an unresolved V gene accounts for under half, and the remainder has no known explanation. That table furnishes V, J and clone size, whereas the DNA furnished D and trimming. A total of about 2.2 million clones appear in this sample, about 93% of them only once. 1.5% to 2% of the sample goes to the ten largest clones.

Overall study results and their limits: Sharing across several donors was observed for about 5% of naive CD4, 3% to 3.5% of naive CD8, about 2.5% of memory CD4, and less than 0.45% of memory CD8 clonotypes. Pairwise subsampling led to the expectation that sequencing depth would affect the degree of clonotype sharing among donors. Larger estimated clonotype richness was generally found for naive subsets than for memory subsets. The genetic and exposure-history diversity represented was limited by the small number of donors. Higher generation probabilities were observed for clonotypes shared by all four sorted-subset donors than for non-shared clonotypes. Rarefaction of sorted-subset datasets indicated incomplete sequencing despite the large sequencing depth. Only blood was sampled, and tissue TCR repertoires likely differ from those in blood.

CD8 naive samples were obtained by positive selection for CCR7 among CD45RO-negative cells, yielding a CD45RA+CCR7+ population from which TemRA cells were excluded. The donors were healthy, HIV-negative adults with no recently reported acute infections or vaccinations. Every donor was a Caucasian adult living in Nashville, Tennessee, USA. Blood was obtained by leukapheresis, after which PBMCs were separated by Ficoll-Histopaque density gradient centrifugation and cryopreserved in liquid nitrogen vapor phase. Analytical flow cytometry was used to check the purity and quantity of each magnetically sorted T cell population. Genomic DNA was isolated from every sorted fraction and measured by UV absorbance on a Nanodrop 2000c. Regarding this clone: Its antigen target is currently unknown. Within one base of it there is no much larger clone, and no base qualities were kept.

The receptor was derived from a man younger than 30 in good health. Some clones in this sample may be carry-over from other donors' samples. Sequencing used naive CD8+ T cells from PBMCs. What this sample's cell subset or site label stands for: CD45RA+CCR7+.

The nucleotides are TGCGCCAGCAGCCAAGAGAAGGGGGCTGCCACTGAAGCTTTCTTT. This translates into CASSQEKGAATEAFF. The receptor chain draws on TRBV4-3 and TRBJ1-1, with 7 bases matching TRBD1. CDR1 and CDR2 (LGHNA, YSLEER) derive from the germline V gene. The CDR3 holds 15 amino acids from the cysteine to the phenylalanine. The read is trimmed to its CDR3 DNA, 45 bases read in frame from base 1. V loses 0 bases at its end and J loses 4 bases; junction bases beyond the gene matches: 5.